This TCR beta chain was recorded in a study of blood T cells in healthy people across ages. A J-beta primer mix and a sample-barcoded 5' primer were used in a second PCR of roughly 6 to 11 cycles. The template-switch adaptor was a 5' adaptor with 12 random nucleotides. It tagged each cDNA molecule. Using its own MiXCR run on the 5' RACE reads, TCRdb lists one record per CDR3 protein. The data contain some 1,500,000 distinct CDR3 sequences, less than 45% of them singletons. Details on this clonotype: Antigen: not known.

Study results and caveats: Diversity was estimated from one million T cells, and these estimates were considered underestimates. There was no known CMV status for donors, so expanded clonotype changes were possibly confounded.

The CDR3 runs to 13 residues. Per germline, CDR1 GTSNPN and CDR2 SVGIG (reference sequence). The J gene is TRBJ2-4, the V gene TRBV30, with TRBD1 matching over 9 bases. The J call could be wrong; TRBJ2-7 is a better fit for the DNA end. The sequencing input was blood. The origin of this receptor is a woman in her late teens or twenties in good health. CDR3 sequence (DNA): TGTGCCTGGACCCTGGACAGGGGTAACGAGCAGTACTTC. Its translation: CAWTLDRGNEQYF.